A selection of T cell receptor beta chains follows, all from one sample in a study of blood T cells in healthy people across ages. One entry per CDR3 protein results from TCRdb running MiXCR on the 5' RACE reads. The table has about 800,000 distinct CDR3 sequences, 58% seen once. The specimen was blood. The receptors were gathered from a man in his thirties or forties in good health. The CDR3 runs from the conserved cysteine through the conserved F or W. Each record gives: clone size, D gene, V gene, J gene, CDR3 protein, CDR3 DNA. A D gene is named only where the DNA matches it firmly. Clone size is not always given. Where it is, it says once, few, many or a class for expanded clones.

abundance: .; d_gene: .; v_gene: TRBV6-6; j_gene: TRBJ2-5; CDR3aa: CASSYPQSGQETQYF; CDR3nt: TGTGCCAGCAGTTACCCACAGTCGGGACAAGAGACCCAGTACTTC
abundance: .; d_gene: .; v_gene: TRBV20-1; j_gene: TRBJ2-7; CDR3aa: CSASVGYFYEQYF; CDR3nt: TGCAGCGCTAGTGTGGGATACTTTTACGAGCAGTACTTC
abundance: few; d_gene: .; v_gene: TRBV5-1; j_gene: TRBJ2-1; CDR3aa: CASSFNGGPYNEQFF; CDR3nt: TGCGCCAGCAGCTTTAACGGGGGACCCTACAATGAGCAGTTCTTC
abundance: .; d_gene: .; v_gene: TRBV2; j_gene: TRBJ2-4; CDR3aa: CASSLDPNIQYF; CDR3nt: TGTGCCAGCAGTTTGGACCCCAACATTCAGTACTTC
abundance: .; d_gene: TRBD2; v_gene: TRBV7-9; j_gene: TRBJ2-1; CDR3aa: CASSLQRPGLAGGQFF; CDR3nt: TGTGCCAGCAGCCTACAACGACCGGGACTAGCGGGGGGTCAGTTCTTC
abundance: .; d_gene: .; v_gene: TRBV6-5; j_gene: TRBJ1-1; CDR3aa: CASSYSRVPTEAFF; CDR3nt: TGTGCCAGCAGTTACTCCAGGGTTCCCACTGAAGCTTTCTTT
abundance: many; d_gene: .; v_gene: TRBV6-5; j_gene: TRBJ2-1; CDR3aa: CASSYTPGDNEQFF; CDR3nt: TGTGCCAGCAGTTATACTCCGGGGGACAATGAGCAGTTCTTC
abundance: few; d_gene: .; v_gene: TRBV20-1; j_gene: TRBJ2-6; CDR3aa: CSARRGGTGANVLTF; CDR3nt: TGCAGTGCTAGGAGGGGCGGTACGGGGGCCAACGTCCTGACTTTC
abundance: .; d_gene: .; v_gene: TRBV19; j_gene: TRBJ2-7; CDR3aa: CASRGLGSSSYNEQYF; CDR3nt: TGTGCCAGTAGGGGGCTGGGTTCTAGTTCCTACAATGAGCAGTACTTC
abundance: .; d_gene: .; v_gene: TRBV5-1; j_gene: TRBJ2-3; CDR3aa: CASSFDSTTDTQYF; CDR3nt: TGCGCCAGCAGCTTTGACAGTACCACAGATACGCAGTATTTT
abundance: few; d_gene: TRBD1; v_gene: TRBV20-1; j_gene: TRBJ2-5; CDR3aa: CSAKKGQGRGTQYF; CDR3nt: TGCAGTGCAAAGAAGGGACAGGGAAGGGGGACCCAGTACTTC
abundance: .; d_gene: .; v_gene: TRBV7-2; j_gene: TRBJ2-1; CDR3aa: CASSLVGGLYNEPFF; CDR3nt: TGTGCCAGCAGCCTAGTGGGAGGCCTATACAATGAGCCGTTCTTC
abundance: .; d_gene: .; v_gene: TRBV29-1; j_gene: TRBJ2-3; CDR3aa: CSAEKRADTQYF; CDR3nt: TGCAGCGCAGAAAAACGGGCAGATACGCAGTATTTT
abundance: .; d_gene: TRBD2; v_gene: TRBV20-1; j_gene: TRBJ2-3; CDR3aa: CSARGERLAGGYTDTQYF; CDR3nt: TGCAGTGCTAGAGGGGAAAGACTAGCCGGAGGTTACACAGATACGCAGTATTTT
abundance: .; d_gene: TRBD1; v_gene: TRBV18; j_gene: TRBJ1-4; CDR3aa: CASSRDSSSGKLFF; CDR3nt: TGTGCCAGCTCACGGGACAGCTCAAGTGGAAAACTGTTTTTT
abundance: once; d_gene: .; v_gene: TRBV6-5; j_gene: TRBJ2-3; CDR3aa: CASSWDGRDTQYF; CDR3nt: TGTGCCAGCAGTTGGGACGGACGAGATACGCAGTATTTT
abundance: few; d_gene: TRBD2; v_gene: TRBV29-1; j_gene: TRBJ2-1; CDR3aa: CSVATSGGREQFF; CDR3nt: TGCAGCGTTGCAACTAGCGGGGGCCGGGAGCAGTTCTTC
abundance: .; d_gene: .; v_gene: TRBV7-9; j_gene: TRBJ2-7; CDR3aa: CASSPQERFYEQYF; CDR3nt: TGTGCCAGCAGCCCCCAGGAAAGGTTCTACGAGCAGTACTTC
abundance: .; d_gene: .; v_gene: TRBV6-5; j_gene: TRBJ2-7; CDR3aa: CASGRHEQYF; CDR3nt: TGTGCCAGCGGTCGTCACGAGCAGTACTTC
abundance: .; d_gene: .; v_gene: TRBV7-3; j_gene: TRBJ2-7; CDR3aa: CASSRTPSSYEQYF; CDR3nt: TGTGCCAGCAGCCGGACGCCCTCATCCTACGAGCAGTACTTC
abundance: .; d_gene: TRBD2; v_gene: TRBV6-2/TRBV6-3; j_gene: TRBJ2-1; CDR3aa: CASSYSGSGTREQFF; CDR3nt: TGTGCCAGCAGTTACTCGGGGAGCGGGACTAGGGAGCAGTTCTTC
abundance: .; d_gene: .; v_gene: TRBV28; j_gene: TRBJ2-1; CDR3aa: CASSLTRPRYNEQFF; CDR3nt: TGTGCCAGCAGTCTGACACGTCCACGGTACAATGAGCAGTTCTTC
abundance: .; d_gene: TRBD2; v_gene: TRBV20-1; j_gene: TRBJ2-7; CDR3aa: CSALASSGGFYNEQYF; CDR3nt: TGCAGTGCTCTCGCCTCCAGCGGGGGGTTCTACAATGAGCAGTACTTC
abundance: few; d_gene: .; v_gene: TRBV30; j_gene: TRBJ1-2; CDR3aa: CAWQRPPGIYGYTF; CDR3nt: TGTGCCTGGCAAAGGCCCCCTGGGATCTATGGCTACACCTTC
abundance: once; d_gene: .; v_gene: TRBV28; j_gene: TRBJ2-3; CDR3aa: CASTYSGPTDTQYF; CDR3nt: TGTGCCAGCACCTATAGCGGACCCACAGATACGCAGTATTTT
abundance: .; d_gene: TRBD2; v_gene: TRBV20-1; j_gene: TRBJ2-3; CDR3aa: CSAREGLAGGSTDTQYF; CDR3nt: TGCAGTGCTAGAGAGGGACTAGCGGGGGGTAGCACAGATACGCAGTATTTT
abundance: few; d_gene: .; v_gene: TRBV29-1; j_gene: TRBJ2-4; CDR3aa: CSVEVGFGVQYF; CDR3nt: TGCAGCGTTGAAGTAGGGTTTGGTGTGCAGTACTTC
abundance: .; d_gene: TRBD1; v_gene: TRBV24-1; j_gene: TRBJ1-4; CDR3aa: CATSDTGTGGEKLFF; CDR3nt: TGTGCCACCAGTGATACCGGGACAGGGGGCGAAAAACTGTTTTTT
abundance: .; d_gene: TRBD2; v_gene: TRBV6-2/TRBV6-3; j_gene: TRBJ2-5; CDR3aa: CASRKTSAKETQYF; CDR3nt: TGTGCCAGCAGGAAGACTAGCGCAAAAGAGACCCAGTACTTC
abundance: .; d_gene: .; v_gene: TRBV12-3/TRBV12-4; j_gene: TRBJ1-4; CDR3aa: CASSSPGGGEKLFF; CDR3nt: TGTGCCAGCAGCTCGCCTGGGGGGGGCGAAAAACTGTTTTTT
abundance: .; d_gene: TRBD1; v_gene: TRBV4-2; j_gene: TRBJ2-7; CDR3aa: CASSRLTGGEQYF; CDR3nt: TGTGCCAGCAGCCGACTTACAGGGGGCGAGCAGTACTTC
abundance: once; d_gene: TRBD1; v_gene: TRBV27; j_gene: TRBJ2-7; CDR3aa: CASSPGQGKSKYEQYF; CDR3nt: TGTGCCAGCAGTCCCGGACAGGGGAAATCCAAATACGAGCAGTACTTC
abundance: .; d_gene: .; v_gene: TRBV5-1; j_gene: TRBJ2-3; CDR3aa: CASSLEIVTDTQYF; CDR3nt: TGCGCCAGCAGCTTGGAGATTGTCACAGATACGCAGTATTTT
abundance: .; d_gene: TRBD1; v_gene: TRBV3-1; j_gene: TRBJ2-1; CDR3aa: CASSQDRGLETQFF; CDR3nt: TGTGCCAGCAGCCAGGACAGGGGGTTGGAGACCCAGTTCTTC
abundance: .; d_gene: .; v_gene: TRBV4-3; j_gene: TRBJ2-1; CDR3aa: CASSQDRGFDDEQFF; CDR3nt: TGCGCCAGCAGCCAAGACCGCGGGTTTGACGATGAGCAGTTCTTC
abundance: .; d_gene: .; v_gene: TRBV3-1; j_gene: TRBJ2-7; CDR3aa: CAGSQSSAPFYEQYF; CDR3nt: TGTGCCGGCAGCCAATCTAGCGCCCCCTTCTACGAGCAGTACTTC
abundance: .; d_gene: TRBD2; v_gene: TRBV20-1; j_gene: TRBJ2-7; CDR3aa: CSALSGRGHEQYF; CDR3nt: TGCAGTGCCCTTAGCGGGAGAGGCCACGAGCAGTACTTC
abundance: .; d_gene: TRBD2; v_gene: TRBV4-3; j_gene: TRBJ2-3; CDR3aa: CAGSQDPAGGPLDTQYF; CDR3nt: TGCGCCGGCAGCCAAGATCCGGCGGGAGGGCCTTTAGATACGCAGTATTTT
abundance: .; d_gene: TRBD1; v_gene: TRBV6-1; j_gene: TRBJ1-6; CDR3aa: CASRAGTGNNSPLHF; CDR3nt: TGTGCCAGCAGGGCCGGGACAGGGAATAATTCACCCCTCCACTTT
abundance: .; d_gene: TRBD2; v_gene: TRBV20-1; j_gene: TRBJ2-1; CDR3aa: CSARRPSGKNEQFF; CDR3nt: TGCAGTGCTAGACGGCCTAGCGGGAAGAATGAGCAGTTCTTC
abundance: .; d_gene: .; v_gene: TRBV6-5; j_gene: TRBJ2-5; CDR3aa: CASSPWGVGLQETQYF; CDR3nt: TGTGCCAGCAGTCCCTGGGGAGTGGGTCTCCAAGAGACCCAGTACTTC